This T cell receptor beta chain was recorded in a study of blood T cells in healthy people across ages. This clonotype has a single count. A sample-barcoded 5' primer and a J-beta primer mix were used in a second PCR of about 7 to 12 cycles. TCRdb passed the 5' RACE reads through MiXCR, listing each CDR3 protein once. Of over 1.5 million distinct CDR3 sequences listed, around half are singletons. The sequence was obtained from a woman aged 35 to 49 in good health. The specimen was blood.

CDR3 sequence: CSARPLGTSGYNEQFF. The DNA for the CDR3 is TGCAGTGCTAGACCCCTAGGGACTAGCGGGTACAATGAGCAGTTCTTC. The chain is built from TRBV20-1 and TRBJ2-1, with 12 nucleotides matching TRBD2. V was pared by 2 bases and J by 4 bases, with 6 bases of the junction left unmatched. The germline gives CDR1 DFQATT, CDR2 SNEGSKA (reference sequence). This CDR3 has 16 residues.